The present TCR beta chain was sequenced within a study of blood T cell repertoires in COVID-19. Across the whole study: Italy, Spain and the United States were the sources of the convalescent and acute COVID-19 samples.

TCRdb's copy holds only in-frame clones and misses some; the assay was immunoSEQ multiplex PCR. The sample lists nearly 45,000 clones, approximately 86% seen once, with approximately 20% in the top ten. This TCR was recovered from a woman older than 75 in a cohort sampled during active or convalescent COVID-19. The source material was peripheral blood.

The CDR3 DNA is TGTGCCAGCAGCTTGATGTTGCAGGGACTATATGGCTACACCTTC. Translated, it gives CASSLMLQGLYGYTF. The chain links TRBV5-5 to TRBJ1-2; possibly TRBD1 for D (5 bases). Germline CDR1 is SGHKS and CDR2 is YYEKEE (reference sequence). The V end lost 1 base, the J end lost 5 bases, and 15 bases lay between the germline ends. CDR3 size: 15 residues. Looking up the rest from reference TRBV5-5 and TRBJ1-2 gives the full variable domain: DAGVTQSPTHLIKTRGQQVTLRCSPISGHKSVSWYQQVLGQGPQFIFQYYEKEERGRGNFPDRFSARQFPNYSSELNVNALLLGDSALYLCASSLMLQGLYGYTFGSGTRLTVV.